One sample yielded the 11 T cell receptor beta chains listed below, sequenced in a study of T cell repertoires in cytomegalovirus infection. From the reads, TCRdb called clonotypes with MiXCR, one entry per CDR3 protein. The data show some 300,000 distinct CDR3 sequences, with roughly 13% seen just once and around 8.1% held by the top ten. What was sequenced was PBMCs. These TCRs come from a human donor in good health (CMV status not recorded). Some clones in this sample may be carry-over from other donors' samples.

This clonotype was seen at least ten times. The chain joins TRBV7-9 to TRBJ1-2; 7 bases match TRBD1. Trimming removed 6 bases from V and 3 bases from J; junction bases left unmatched: 4. This CDR3 has 13 amino acids. The V gene's germline CDR1 is SEHNR and CDR2 FQNEAQ (reference sequence). Here the CDR3 reads CASRSGTDYGYTF. CDR3 sequence (DNA): TGTGCCAGCAGGTCCGGGACAGACTATGGCTACACCTTC.

This clonotype was seen a handful of times. This chain uses TRBV7-9 with TRBJ2-7; D is possibly TRBD2 (6 bases). The germline V gene encodes CDR1 SEHNR and CDR2 FQNEAQ (reference sequence). The CDR3 length is 12 residues. V was pared by 5 bases and J by 3 bases, with 8 bases between. Here the CDR3 DNA reads TGTGCCAGCAGCACGACTAGCTACGAGCAGTACTTC. Translation gives CASSTTSYEQYF.

The chain carries TRBV5-1 and TRBJ2-1; 8 bases are shared with TRBD2. The CDR3 contains 17 residues. V was clipped by 1 base and J by 6 bases; unmatched bases: 12. Per germline, CDR1 SGHRS and CDR2 YFSETQ. CDR3 loop: CASSLNLKGLGGNEQFF. The CDR3 nucleotides are TGCGCCAGCAGCTTGAATCTTAAGGGACTAGGTGGCAATGAGCAGTTCTTC.

This clonotype was counted between two and nine times. The chain has TRBV6-1 and TRBJ1-1; no clear D. V was cut by 7 bases and J by 1 base, with 7 bases left in between. Looked up from germline, CDR1 is MNHNS and CDR2 is SASEGT. The CDR3 is made up of 12 amino acids. The CDR3 here is CASIGKNTEAFF. CDR3 DNA: TGTGCCAGCATAGGGAAGAACACTGAAGCTTTCTTT.

The V gene is TRBV2, the J gene TRBJ2-2; 9 bases map to TRBD1. CDR3 length equals 15 residues. Trimming at V came to 5 bases and at J to 7 bases, leaving 8 bases not matched to a gene. CDR1 SNHLY and CDR2 FYNNEI come from the germline V gene. CDR3 DNA: TGTGCCAGCAGTAACACAGGGGGCGCGGTCGGGGAGCTGTTTTTT. Translation: CASSNTGGAVGELFF.

This clonotype was counted ten times or more. V usage is TRBV5-1 and J usage is TRBJ2-7; TRBD2 aligns across 8 bases. The germline CDR1 and CDR2 sequences are SGHRS and YFSETQ. This CDR3 is 14 amino acids long. Unmatched junction bases numbered 3, after V lost 2 bases and J lost 2 bases. The CDR3 sequence: CASSLGAGAYEQYF. In nucleotides, the CDR3 is TGCGCCAGCAGCTTAGGAGCGGGAGCCTACGAGCAGTACTTC.

This clonotype was seen only a few times. The chain joins TRBV5-6 to TRBJ1-5; D remains ambiguous. This CDR3 has 14 amino acids. CDR1 is SGHDT and CDR2 is YYEEEE in the germline V gene. V was clipped by 2 bases and J by 0 bases, with 6 bases between them. CDR3 bases: TGTGCCAGCAGCTTCCGGGTTAGCAATCAGCCCCAGCATTTT. Its translation is CASSFRVSNQPQHF.

The CDR3: CSVRATSYGYTF. DNA of the CDR3: TGCAGCGTACGGGCCACCTCCTATGGCTACACCTTC. V gene TRBV29-1 combines with J gene TRBJ1-2; unclear D gene. With 6 bases removed from V and 4 bases from J, the gap between germline ends came to 12 bases. The CDR3 sequence is 12 residues long. The germline CDR1 and CDR2 sequences are SQVTM and ANQGSEA. Complete variable domain (other parts from reference TRBV29-1 and TRBJ1-2): SAVISQKPSRDICQRGTSLTIQCQVDSQVTMMFWYRQQPGQSLTLIATANQGSEATYESGFVIDKFPISRPNLTFSTLTVSNMSPEDSSIYLCSVRATSYGYTFGSGTRLTVV.

The sample holds many counts of this clonotype. DNA for the CDR3: TGTGCCAGCAGTGTGTGGAGGGGAACTGAAGCTTTCTTT. Its protein is CASSVWRGTEAFF. The chain recombines TRBV6-4 with TRBJ1-1; possible D gene TRBD1, 5 bases. The V end lost 4 bases, the J end lost 5 bases, and 11 bases lay between the germline ends. The germline gives CDR1 MRHNA, CDR2 SNTAGT. This CDR3 has 13 residues.

The V gene is TRBV20-1, the J gene TRBJ2-1; D remains unclear. Trimming took off 2 bases at V and 5 bases at J, with 10 bases between the two ends. In germline, CDR1 is DFQATT, CDR2 SNEGSKA (reference sequence). The CDR3 covers 13 residues. Written as DNA, the CDR3 is TGCAGTGCTAGACAGGCAATAGACAATGAGCAGTTCTTC. Translation: CSARQAIDNEQFF.

This clonotype was seen repeatedly, ten times or more. The chain recombines TRBV20-1 with TRBJ1-5; TRBD1 agrees at 10 bases. Germline-derived CDR1 and CDR2 are DFQATT and SNEGSKA (reference sequence). This CDR3 is built from 20 residues. Trimming cost V 0 bases and J 4 bases; bases outside gene matches: 18. CDR3 nucleotides: TGCAGTGCTAGAGATTTAGCGCGGGACAGGGGTATTATGGGGAATCAGCCCCAGCATTTT. Its protein is CSARDLARDRGIMGNQPQHF.